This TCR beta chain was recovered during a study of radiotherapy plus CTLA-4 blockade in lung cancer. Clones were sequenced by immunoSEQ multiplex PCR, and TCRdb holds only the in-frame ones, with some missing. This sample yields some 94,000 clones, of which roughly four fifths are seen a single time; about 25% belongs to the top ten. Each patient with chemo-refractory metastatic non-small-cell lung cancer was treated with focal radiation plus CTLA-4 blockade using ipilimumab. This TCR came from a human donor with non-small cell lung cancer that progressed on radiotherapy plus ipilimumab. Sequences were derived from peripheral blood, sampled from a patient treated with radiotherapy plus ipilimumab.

The DNA for the CDR3 is TGTGCCAGCAGCGAGGGACAGATTAATTCACCCCTCCACTTT. It specifies CASSEGQINSPLHF. The V call is TRBV5-6, the J call TRBJ1-6, with TRBD1 matching 7 bases. V lost 4 bases to trimming and J lost 6 bases; unmatched junction nucleotides: 4. The V gene's germline CDR1 is SGHDT and CDR2 YYEEEE. CDR3 length equals 14 residues.